This T cell receptor (beta chain) was observed in a study of cytomegalovirus exposure and HLA in healthy donors (dated by TCRdb to 2015 to 2018). Regarding the study in general: An earlier analysis of approximately 640 of the donors reported about 250 Gb of sequence data and approximately 110 million unique TCR beta sequences from approximately 180 million T cells. An early release that covered around 590 HLA-typed donors contained approximately 320 gigabases of sequencing data and tens of millions of unique TCR sequences. The genetic ancestry cluster associated with self-reported Caucasian donors included 80% to 90% of the approximately 400 genotyped donors. The study was designed to test whether signatures of past pathogen exposure could be identified by cataloging public T cell receptors. The study profiled the T cell repertoires of some 610 subjects by immunosequencing and related them to cytomegalovirus serostatus. Along with the approximately 700-subject first cohort, a separate validation cohort of over a hundred different subjects was used. To predict cytomegalovirus infection status, the study combined high-throughput TCR immunosequencing, statistical association of individual TCRs with disease status, and machine learning. To study patterns of TCR occurrence, a later analysis re-analyzed previously published TCR beta repertoires from more than 550 donors and added high-resolution HLA genotyping. In the later analysis, no new phenotypic data were used to find candidate immune exposures; instead, reliance was placed on TCR beta sequences and their occurrence across donors. In an earlier analysis of roughly 540 of the donors, high-throughput TCR beta sequencing was used to judge whether each TCR beta V gene segment behaved as functional or pseudogenic. Donor age, sex, ethnicity and CMV serostatus were compiled together with the repertoire data. Genome-wide SNP genotypes for about 65% of the 666 donors were used in a later genetic analysis, which treated that subset as a discovery cohort. Every repertoire in the discovery cohort had been generated on one and the same sequencing platform. HLA typing included class I and class II loci at four-digit resolution. The number of typed donors differed by locus: about 620-640 for A, B, C, DRB1 and DQB1; 522 for DQA1; 600 to 610 for DPA1; and 400 to 480 for DPB1. About 5 DR-DQ haplotypes were handled as single units for association and clustering, since linkage in the cohort was strong. Among some 410 genotyped donors of the cohort, an average of about 240,000 unique TCR beta nucleotide sequences were sequenced per donor, around 20% of them non-productive. Broad study findings and their caveats: Three of the identified cytomegalovirus-associated TCR beta chains were confirmed in vitro to be specific for cytomegalovirus antigens. Because some donors lacked HLA typing at each locus, the association tests relied only on the typed subset. A later analysis reported that several top co-occurrence clusters appeared linked to parvovirus B19, influenza, CMV and Epstein-Barr virus. For the cohort, immune exposure information was limited to CMV serostatus. Some IMGT-functional V segments, including TRBV6-2 and TRBV6-3, could not be distinguished by the 87-base-pair reads and were therefore excluded. A total of fewer than 200 TCR beta chains were listed by the study as associated with cytomegalovirus. In a later analysis, most CMV-associated TCR beta chains were found to appear HLA-restricted, with HLA associations seemingly driven largely by CMV exposure. A later analysis found that TCR association rates varied across HLA loci, with DRB1 alleles showing the most associated TCRs and HLA-C alleles the fewest. It was suggested by the authors that the approach could potentially be generalized to other disease states and immunological phenotypes. Sequencing depth was assumed to be roughly uniform across donors in the presence/absence analyses, though that assumption may not hold. In a later analysis, HLA-associated TCR beta chains showed more clonal expansion and lower generation probabilities than non-associated chains that were equally common. V-gene and J-gene trimming of TCR beta chains was associated with a missense DCLRE1C variant in a later genetic analysis, and the association was replicated in an independent cohort. A cluster of highly shared sequence variants was judged likely to be a technical artifact of the sequencing pipeline. Roughly 15 rarely observed V segments, including chromosome 9 orphons, were excluded from the earlier analysis of several hundred of the donors because counts were too low. Correlated functional status among segregating V segments might reflect linkage disequilibrium, but an unknown experimental factor could not be ruled out. While some public TCRs were present in many individuals, most TCR sequences turned up only very rarely across donors. A further reported finding was that TCR beta sequences accurately predicted the HLA-A and HLA-B alleles for most subjects in the first cohort. Specific HLA alleles were associated with over 15,000 TCR beta sequences at a false discovery rate of 0.05 in a later analysis. When HLA alleles, especially DR and DQ, strongly co-occurred, attributing TCR associations to individual alleles was difficult. The classifier was reported to diagnose cytomegalovirus status with high specificity and sensitivity in both the original cohort and the validation cohort. According to a later genetic analysis, donors in an Asian-associated ancestry cluster had fewer N-insertions in productive TCRs than the approximately 610-donor mean. The cohort was sequenced for TCR beta chains only, and without alpha or paired-chain data the features that could be detected were limited. In an earlier analysis of some 550 of the donors, most TCR beta V segments were observed in productive rearrangements about 87% or about 30% of the time, broadly matching IMGT annotations.

About this clone itself: Which antigen it targets is not known. The record has no base qualities; no much larger clone is one base away.

Sequences MGHRA (CDR1) and YSYEKL (CDR2) are obtained from the germline V gene. The junction shows trimming of 4 bases on V and 2 bases on J, and the gene matches do not reach 10 bases of it. The CDR3 holds 17 amino acids from the cysteine to the phenylalanine. CDR3 DNA is the only sequence kept; it has 51 bases, read in frame from the first base. The protocol used for the library was the immunoSEQ multiplex PCR assay. For the multiplex PCR, a mixture combining 60 forward primers for TCR Vbeta segments and 13 reverse primers for TCR Jbeta segments was used. The CDR3 region of rearranged TCR beta genes was amplified from genomic DNA with a multiplex PCR assay. Amplified TCR beta libraries were sequenced as 87-base-pair reads on the Illumina HiSeq System. The authors' analysis ran thus. Across the roughly 640 repertoires, a later analysis counted approximately 83 million unique TCR beta chains, 9 million to 14 million of which were shared by at least two donors. Raw reads were error-corrected and collapsed into unique sequences with a nearest-neighbor algorithm that merged closely related sequences to remove PCR and sequencing errors. CDR3 sequences were aligned to IMGT reference sequences to assign V, D and J gene segments. Each retained sequence needed at least a six-nucleotide match to both a V gene segment and a J gene segment. A rearrangement counted as productive if the CDR3 had no stop codons and remained in frame with V and J, and every other rearrangement counted as non-productive. Following IMGT convention, CDR3 was defined as the stretch from the second conserved V-encoded cysteine to the conserved J-encoded phenylalanine. The earlier analysis of 500 to 600 of the donors excluded sequences that lacked an unambiguous match to a single V gene segment. In an earlier analysis of some 590 of the donors, V segments were called functional above 56.7% productive rearrangements and were called segregating when the between-donor standard deviation exceeded 5%. To diagnose cytomegalovirus status from the catalog of TCR beta chain sequences, a statistical classification framework was built. In a later analysis, TCR nucleotide sequences were compared against IMGT/GENE-DB human TR gene sequences so that V and J genes could be assigned. In a later analysis, CDR3 sequences and most-parsimonious VDJ recombination scenarios were assigned using the TCRdist pipeline. In a later analysis, each TCR beta chain was defined by its CDR3 amino acid sequence together with its V-gene family, and reads lacking a unique V-gene family were excluded. In a later analysis, some 600 highly shared, low-generation-probability nucleotide sequences were removed to address suspected cross-contamination and a sequencing artifact. A later analysis calculated a clonal expansion index for each public chain from normalized within-repertoire ranks of inferred template counts. Generation probabilities in a later analysis came from a VDJ recombination model fitted to out-of-frame rearrangements, and those results were checked against IGoR. Hypergeometric tests were used in a later analysis to score TCR-TCR, TCR-HLA and TCR-CMV co-occurrence, with a repertoire-size bias correction applied to the TCR pairs. False discovery rates were estimated in a later analysis by permuting HLA or CMV assignments 20 times. In a later analysis, co-occurring TCRs were grouped using DBSCAN, with TCRdist sequence similarity added in when clustering inside HLA-allele-positive subsets. Repertoires with fewer than 30,000 or more than 120,000 public chains, plus five repertoires with anomalous nucleotide sharing, were excluded from co-occurrence clustering. TCRdb took this table from immuneACCESS and kept in-frame rearrangements with V and J called. Such tables lack part of the clones; where checked against another copy, unresolved V genes explain under half of the gap, and the rest is unexplained. V and J calls and clone size come straight from that table; D and trimming were deduced from the DNA. Here the sample has roughly 180,000 clones; 77% occur a single time. 3.7% of the sample is in the top ten clones.

The cohort was made up of roughly 670 healthy bone marrow donors. At the time of sampling, all cohort members were nominally healthy, though unrecorded immune exposures were likely present. The donor tested CMV seropositive and was one of the 289 seropositive cohort members. A peripheral blood sample was provided by each donor, and peripheral blood mononuclear cells were used for TCR beta sequencing. Genomic DNA was extracted from the blood cell samples with the Qiagen DNeasy Blood Extraction Kit. Source material: PBMCs. This clonotype was sampled from a woman aged 55-70 years in good health and CMV-seropositive. This chain is built from TRBV4-1 and TRBJ2-2; TRBD1 agrees with 7 junctional bases. The CDR3 protein sequence reads: CASSLIPGQFNTGELFF. DNA sequence: TGCGCCAGCAGCCTGATTCCGGGACAGTTTAACACCGGGGAGCTGTTTTTT.